What follows describes a single TCR beta chain. Its matching antigen is unknown. An end of the junction differs from the germline gene, which may be a read error. The entry originates in a study of T-cell memory formation after mild COVID-19. Study-wide findings and caveats: While clones contracting from day 15 to 85 were balanced between CD4 and CD8, later expanders leaned CD4+. The pre-infection memory compartment contained some responding clones, suggesting cross-reactive memory joined. CD4+ clones that contracted lay mainly in CM and EM; CD8+ ones lay in EMRA.

The authors produced TCR alpha and TCR beta cDNA libraries with sample barcodes and UMIs by 5'RACE using constant-segment primers. One entry per CDR3 protein results from TCRdb running MiXCR on the 5' RACE reads. The sample yields around 200,000 distinct CDR3 sequences, under 20% seen once. Germline V lookup: CDR1 SGHTA, CDR2 FQGNSA. The CDR3 sequence is 14 residues long. The V gene is TRBV7-2, the J gene TRBJ1-2; no clear D. The sample was PBMCs or a T cell subset sorted from them (not recorded which). This TCR was sampled from a man younger than 35 who had mild COVID-19 (a few samples of this study predate the infection). Cell type and time point are not known. CDR3 residues: CASSLESGYTGYTF. As DNA, the CDR3 is TGTGCCAGCAGCTTAGAATCGGGGTATACTGGCTACACATTC.